The rows below give T cell receptor beta chains drawn from one sample of a study of blood T cell repertoires in COVID-19. Libraries were prepared by immunoSEQ multiplex PCR; TCRdb keeps only in-frame clonotypes and omits some of them. Of about 270,000 clones detected, 84% appear once; the ten largest clones hold roughly 8.6%. Input material: peripheral blood. All receptors derive from a human donor in a cohort sampled during active COVID-19. Each CDR3 is given with its conserved first and last residue. Each record gives: CDR3 protein, V gene.

CDR3 protein: CASSPQGGGDYEQYF
V gene: TRBV18

CDR3 protein: CASSMTGSSYEQYF
V gene: TRBV19

CDR3 protein: CASSLGFSGNNEQFF
V gene: TRBV11-2

CDR3 protein: CASLGHLNTDTQYF
V gene: TRBV25-1

CDR3 protein: CASSTQVASYSNQPQHF
V gene: TRBV19

CDR3 protein: CASRDSYGYTF
V gene: TRBV6-6

CDR3 protein: CASSLSQGGYEQYF
V gene: TRBV2

CDR3 protein: CASSPRRADTQYF
V gene: TRBV18

CDR3 protein: CASSTTFAGGNYNSPLHF
V gene: TRBV7-9

CDR3 protein: CASSYAGGVTEAFF
V gene: TRBV6-5

CDR3 protein: CASSPAGTKNIQYF
V gene: TRBV28

CDR3 protein: CASSQPGQGSYIQYF
V gene: TRBV5-4

CDR3 protein: CASSQVWAGGRTEAFF
V gene: TRBV4-3

CDR3 protein: CASSLEPLKVYEQYF
V gene: TRBV11-1

CDR3 protein: CAISDGTRGLRDTEAFF
V gene: TRBV10-3

CDR3 protein: CASIGGTATHEAFF
V gene: TRBV2

CDR3 protein: CASSGRQAGRVGEQYF
V gene: TRBV6-1

CDR3 protein: CASSRSTRLVTDTQYF
V gene: TRBV19

CDR3 protein: CASSLGGEETQYF
V gene: TRBV7-2

CDR3 protein: CASRLTNNNSPLHF
V gene: TRBV19

CDR3 protein: CASSDRESTGELFF
V gene: TRBV5-1

CDR3 protein: CASALGLSNTGELFF
V gene: TRBV5-8

CDR3 protein: CASSDLDPIGGNTEAFF
V gene: TRBV10-1

CDR3 protein: CASSLNPFTDTQYF
V gene: TRBV7-3

CDR3 protein: CASSLYSRVDTQYF
V gene: TRBV5-1

CDR3 protein: CASSRTGGVEQYF
V gene: TRBV5-1

CDR3 protein: CASSLSPGLWEMAGELFF
V gene: TRBV5-1

CDR3 protein: CASSSSGELAGNNEQFF
V gene: TRBV5-1

CDR3 protein: CASTPRGGQGNVFF
V gene: TRBV6-5

CDR3 protein: CASSPRGRGLSLYGYTF
V gene: TRBV18

CDR3 protein: CSVEDRRQWNTEAFF
V gene: TRBV29-1

CDR3 protein: CASTFQTRDNSMAFF
V gene: TRBV28

CDR3 protein: CAIKGGQGRYEQYF
V gene: TRBV10-3

CDR3 protein: CASSQENPRPRANYGYTF
V gene: TRBV3-1/TRBV3-2

CDR3 protein: CASSYWDRGPYEQYF
V gene: TRBV6-5

CDR3 protein: CASSQSYRGKGEQYF
V gene: TRBV23-1

CDR3 protein: CASSPGLAGVTYEQYF
V gene: TRBV7-9

CDR3 protein: CASREGTGYYEQYF
V gene: TRBV5-4

CDR3 protein: CASSLVAGGVTNEQFF
V gene: TRBV7-6

CDR3 protein: CASSYSILDMNTEAFF
V gene: TRBV6-6

CDR3 protein: CASSGLAGPGELFF
V gene: TRBV19

CDR3 protein: CASSPRIAGKYNEQFF
V gene: TRBV5-1

CDR3 protein: CASSLAYRGVNTEAFF
V gene: TRBV5-1

CDR3 protein: CASSGTADSTEAFF
V gene: TRBV5-1

CDR3 protein: CASSSSLNPVNEQFF
V gene: TRBV5-1

CDR3 protein: CASTPGTGGNTEAFF
V gene: TRBV19

CDR3 protein: CASSLGQGVEQYF
V gene: TRBV7-3

CDR3 protein: CSVAGTGGEQFF
V gene: TRBV29-1